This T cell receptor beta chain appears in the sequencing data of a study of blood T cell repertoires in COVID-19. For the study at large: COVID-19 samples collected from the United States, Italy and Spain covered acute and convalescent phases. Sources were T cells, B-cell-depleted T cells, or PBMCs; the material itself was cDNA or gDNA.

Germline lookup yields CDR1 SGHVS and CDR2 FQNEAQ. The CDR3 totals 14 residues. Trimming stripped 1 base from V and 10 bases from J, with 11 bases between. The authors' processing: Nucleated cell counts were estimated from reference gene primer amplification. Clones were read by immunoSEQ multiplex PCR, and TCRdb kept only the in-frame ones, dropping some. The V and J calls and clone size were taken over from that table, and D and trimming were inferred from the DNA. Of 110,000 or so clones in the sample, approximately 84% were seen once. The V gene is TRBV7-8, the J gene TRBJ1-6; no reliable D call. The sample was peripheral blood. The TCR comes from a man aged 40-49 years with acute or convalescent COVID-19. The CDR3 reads CASSLELSDSPLHF. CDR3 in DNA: TGTGCCAGCAGCTTAGAACTATCTGACTCACCCCTCCACTTT.